Following are 22 T cell receptor beta chains from one sample sequenced in a study of memory CD4+ T cells and cytomegalovirus serostatus. Measured with immunoSEQ multiplex PCR; TCRdb has only the in-frame clones, and not every one. The sample contains tens of thousands of clones, 82% of which appear only once. Single viable CD3+CD4+CD8-CD45RO+ cells were sorted as the memory CD4+ T cells. Source material: memory CD4+ T cells from blood. These receptors all come from an adult in good health and CMV-seronegative. Some clones in this sample may be carry-over from other donors' samples.

The chain combines TRBV6-1 with TRBJ2-7; D gene ambiguous. Germline CDR1 is MNHNS and CDR2 is SASEGT. This CDR3 spans 12 amino acids. V lost 7 bases, J lost 7 bases, and 14 bases lay in between. The chain's CDR3 is CASTSLIKEQYF. The CDR3 bases are TGTGCCAGCACAAGCCTCATCAAAGAGCAGTACTTC.

This clone was seen only a few times. J is TRBJ2-5 and V is TRBV4-1; 8 positions agree with TRBD2. Germline CDR1 and CDR2: MGHRA and YSYEKL. This CDR3 has 15 residues. V lost 3 bases, J lost 7 bases, and 10 bases stayed unmatched. CDR3 residues: CASSQREDPIWTQYF. Written as DNA, the CDR3 is TGCGCCAGCAGCCAGCGGGAGGACCCCATCTGGACCCAGTACTTC.

This rearrangement joins TRBV29-1 to TRBJ2-2; TRBD1 might be the D (5 bases). Trimming cost V 4 bases and J 2 bases, with 11 bases left between them. Germline-derived CDR1 and CDR2 are SQVTM and ANQGSEA. The CDR3 is made up of 14 amino acids. The CDR3 is CSVVYQGNTGELFF. DNA of the CDR3: TGCAGCGTTGTGTACCAGGGTAACACCGGGGAGCTGTTTTTT.

The genes are TRBV4-3 and TRBJ1-3; D is uncertain. The length of the CDR3 is 15 residues. Germline CDR1 reads LGHNA; CDR2 reads YSLEER. Trimming removed 0 bases at V and 2 bases at J, with 8 bases between. This chain's CDR3 is CASSQEPEPGNTIYF. The DNA for the CDR3 is TGCGCCAGCAGCCAAGAGCCAGAACCTGGAAACACCATATATTTT.

The chain couples TRBV6-6 to TRBJ1-4; maybe TRBD1 (6 bases). The germline gives CDR1 MNHNY, CDR2 SVGAGI (reference sequence). The CDR3 contains 13 residues. V shed 5 bases and J shed 7 bases, with 11 bases lying between them. Here the CDR3 DNA reads TGTGCCAGCAGTAACAGGGTGGGTGAAAAACTGTTTTTT. Amino acids: CASSNRVGEKLFF.

The chain uses TRBV18 and TRBJ1-1; tentative D call: TRBD1 (5 bases). The CDR3 totals 17 residues. The germline V gene has CDR1 KGHSH and CDR2 LQKENI. V shed 6 bases and J shed 3 bases, with 23 bases lying between them. CDR3 sequence: CASSILGGGRSYTEAFF. CDR3 nucleotide sequence: TGTGCCAGCTCTATCCTCGGGGGAGGGAGATCGTACACTGAAGCTTTCTTT. The variable domain in full, with the rest retrieved from reference TRBV18 and TRBJ1-1, is NAGVMQNPRHLVRRRGQEARLRCSPMKGHSHVYWYRQLPEEGLKFMVYLQKENIIDESGMPKERFSAEFPKEGPSILRIQQVVRGDSAAYFCASSILGGGRSYTEAFFGQGTRLTVV.

The chain's CDR3 is CASSSPGLAGAYEQYF. The CDR3 coding sequence is TGCGCCAGCAGCTCCCCAGGGTTAGCGGGAGCTTACGAGCAGTACTTC. The J gene is TRBJ2-7, the V gene TRBV5-1; 9 nucleotides match TRBD2. Germline CDR1 is SGHRS and CDR2 is YFSETQ. This CDR3 is built from 16 residues. V lost 3 bases to trimming and J lost 4 bases; unmatched junction nucleotides: 11.

The chain is built from TRBV7-6 and TRBJ2-2, with 14 bases aligning to TRBD2. Germline trimming cut 5 bases from V and 1 base from J; bases unmatched to any gene: 3. CDR3 length equals 17 residues. Germline V gives CDR1 SGHVS, CDR2 FNYEAQ. CDR3 amino acids: CASSTGLAGGNTGELFF. Written as DNA, the CDR3 is TGTGCCAGCAGCACAGGACTAGCGGGAGGGAACACCGGGGAGCTGTTTTTT.

The chain employs TRBV19 and TRBJ1-5, with D possibly TRBD1 on 6 matching bases. Germline-derived CDR1 and CDR2 are LNHDA and SQIVND (reference sequence). V lost 3 bases and J lost 2, with 20 bases in between. The CDR3 covers 18 residues. CDR3 nucleotide sequence: TGTGCCAGTAGTATTTTACAGGGATCTTCCAGCGGCAATCAGCCCCAGCATTTT. Protein: CASSILQGSSSGNQPQHF.

The chain employs TRBV6-1 and TRBJ1-1, with D perhaps TRBD1 (6 bases). Germline CDR1 MNHNS, CDR2 SASEGT. This CDR3 has 13 amino acids. Trimming removed 4 bases at V and 3 bases at J, with 9 bases between. The CDR3 coding sequence is TGTGCCAGCAGTGGGAGGGGGGACACTGAAGCTTTCTTT. It yields the protein CASSGRGDTEAFF.

This chain connects TRBV7-9 to TRBJ2-5; D is uncertain. V shed 6 bases and J shed 0 bases, with 14 bases lying between them. The CDR3 totals 15 residues. Germline CDR1 and CDR2: SEHNR and FQNEAQ (reference sequence). The CDR3 here is CASSSTDWYQETQYF. DNA of the CDR3: TGTGCCAGCAGTTCGACCGACTGGTACCAAGAGACCCAGTACTTC.

This clone has a single count. CDR3 region: CASSTGGAGETQYF. CDR3 coding DNA: TGTGCCAGCAGTACAGGGGGCGCCGGGGAGACCCAGTACTTC. The V and J genes are TRBV25-1 and TRBJ2-5; 9 bases match TRBD1. The germline CDR1 and CDR2 sequences are MGHDK and SYGVNS. After removal of 5 bases from V and 5 bases from J, the junction contained 6 bases not matched to a gene. The CDR3 is made up of 14 amino acids.

This clone has just a few counts. The rearrangement joins TRBV7-2 to TRBJ1-4, with a tentative D call TRBD1 (6 bases). Per germline, CDR1 SGHTA and CDR2 FQGNSA. This CDR3 contains 16 residues. V was trimmed by 1 base and J by 5 bases, leaving 14 bases between them. Here the CDR3 DNA reads TGTGCCAGCAGCTTAGACCTCGGACAGATGAATGAAAAACTGTTTTTT. Translated: CASSLDLGQMNEKLFF.

This chain connects TRBV19 to TRBJ1-3; D not resolved. Germline CDR1 LNHDA, CDR2 SQIVND (reference sequence). Trimming shortened V by 5 bases and J by 0 bases, and 8 bases separated the two germline ends. This CDR3 contains 14 residues. This CDR3 is CASSRVSSGNTIYF. Written as DNA, the CDR3 is TGTGCCAGTAGTCGGGTGAGCTCTGGAAACACCATATATTTT.

This clone was seen only once. J is TRBJ2-7 and V is TRBV7-2; unclear D gene. The V gene's germline CDR1 is SGHTA and CDR2 FQGNSA. This CDR3 spans 14 amino acids. Trimming removed 5 bases at V and 3 bases at J, with 14 bases between. Written as DNA, the CDR3 is TGTGCCAGCAGCCCAGAGGCGGAATACTACGAGCAGTACTTC. Its protein product is CASSPEAEYYEQYF.

This chain uses TRBV10-3 with TRBJ2-3; D gene uncertain. Trimming left V 10 bases short and J 0 bases short, with 14 bases between. This CDR3 is 14 amino acids long. CDR1 and CDR2 from the germline V gene are ENHRY and SYGVKD. CDR3: CATTNMGSTDTQYF. In DNA form, the CDR3 reads TGTGCCACCACCAATATGGGCAGCACAGATACGCAGTATTTT.

A remark on this clone: This sample includes further DNA sequences coding for the same CDR3. J is TRBJ1-5 and V is TRBV19; D is uncertain. Germline lookup yields CDR1 LNHDA and CDR2 SQIVND (reference sequence). Deletions cut 7 bases from V and 4 bases from J, with 14 bases between. This CDR3 region has 14 residues. CDR3: CASKTAGRNQPQHF. CDR3 sequence (DNA): TGTGCCAGTAAGACCGCCGGTCGGAATCAGCCCCAGCATTTT. Combining the CDR3 with reference TRBV19 and TRBJ1-5 gives the whole variable domain DGGITQSPKYLFRKEGQNVTLSCEQNLNHDAMYWYRQDPGQGLRLIYYSQIVNDFQKGDIAEGYSVSREKKESFPLTVTSAQKNPTAFYLCASKTAGRNQPQHFGDGTRLSIL.

This chain uses TRBV7-9 with TRBJ1-4, with D hard to call. The CDR3 has 16 residues. CDR1 SEHNR and CDR2 FQNEAQ come from the germline V gene (reference sequence). V lost 5 bases and J 10 bases, leaving 23 bases between the germline ends. CDR3 DNA: TGTGCCAGCAGCGCTTCCGGCCAGAAGGGAATGAGAAAACTGTTTTTT. The encoded protein is CASSASGQKGMRKLFF.

Here the CDR3 DNA reads TGTGCCTGGAGTCTAGTACAGGGGGATCGGGACTACACCTTC. This codes for CAWSLVQGDRDYTF. This chain links TRBV30 with TRBJ1-2, with 8 nucleotides matching TRBD1. The CDR3 is made up of 14 amino acids. The germline gives CDR1 GTSNPN, CDR2 SVGIG (reference sequence). V lost 2 bases to trimming and J lost 10 bases; unmatched junction nucleotides: 12.

V is TRBV28 and J is TRBJ2-5, with D uncertain. Germline CDR1 is MDHEN and CDR2 is SYDVKM. Trimming removed 2 bases at V and 2 bases at J, with 6 bases between. The CDR3 contains 13 residues. The CDR3 is CASSLGNQETQYF. CDR3 coding DNA: TGTGCCAGCAGTTTAGGAAATCAAGAGACCCAGTACTTC.

The V call is TRBV5-4, the J call TRBJ1-3; D is uncertain. Germline V gene sequence: CDR1 SGHNT, CDR2 YYREEE (reference sequence). V was pared by 1 base and J by 0 bases, with 2 bases between. CDR3 length equals 13 residues. CDR3 protein: CASSLPSGNTIYF. CDR3 DNA: TGTGCCAGCAGCTTGCCCTCTGGAAACACCATATATTTT.

The chain recombines TRBV28 with TRBJ2-3, with 9 nucleotides matching TRBD2. V shed 6 bases and J 2 bases; nucleotides not matched to a gene: 12. CDR3 size: 17 residues. CDR1 MDHEN and CDR2 SYDVKM come from the germline V gene. The CDR3 loop reads CASSVGTSSLFTDTQYF. DNA for the CDR3: TGTGCCAGCAGCGTTGGGACTAGCAGCTTATTCACAGATACGCAGTATTTT.